The TCR beta chain under discussion was sequenced for a study of T cells in tuberculosis. Study-level points and caveats: Shorter CDR3-alpha in active tuberculosis partly drove smaller distances. Active tuberculosis TCR-alpha repertoires lay closer to GMM-specific TCRs than IGRA-negative controls, suggesting clonal expansion.

This clone came up once. What it binds is not known. TCRdb's table, derived via immunoSEQ multiplex PCR, lists solely in-frame clones and lacks some. The sample has around 41,000 clones, approximately 94% seen once; the top ten hold 1.9%. The CDR3 contains 15 residues. Per the germline V gene, CDR1 is SGHDN and CDR2 is FVKESK. The germline V and J ends were trimmed by 0 bases and 4 bases, with 13 bases remaining between them. The sequenced sample consisted of PBMCs. The clonotype originates from a donor aged 10 to 29 with latent tuberculosis or without tuberculosis infection. Some clones in this sample may be carry-over from other donors' samples. This rearrangement joins TRBV14 to TRBJ2-7; D possibly corresponds to TRBD1 (6 bases). CDR3 DNA: TGTGCCAGCAGCCAAGAGAGGGGGAGTCGGTACGAGCAGTACTTC. It encodes CASSQERGSRYEQYF. Full variable domain (outside the CDR3, taken from reference TRBV14 and TRBJ2-7): EAGVTQFPSHSVIEKGQTVTLRCDPISGHDNLYWYRRVMGKEIKFLLHFVKESKQDESGMPNNRFLAERTGGTYSTLKVQPAELEDSGVYFCASSQERGSRYEQYFGPGTRLTVT.